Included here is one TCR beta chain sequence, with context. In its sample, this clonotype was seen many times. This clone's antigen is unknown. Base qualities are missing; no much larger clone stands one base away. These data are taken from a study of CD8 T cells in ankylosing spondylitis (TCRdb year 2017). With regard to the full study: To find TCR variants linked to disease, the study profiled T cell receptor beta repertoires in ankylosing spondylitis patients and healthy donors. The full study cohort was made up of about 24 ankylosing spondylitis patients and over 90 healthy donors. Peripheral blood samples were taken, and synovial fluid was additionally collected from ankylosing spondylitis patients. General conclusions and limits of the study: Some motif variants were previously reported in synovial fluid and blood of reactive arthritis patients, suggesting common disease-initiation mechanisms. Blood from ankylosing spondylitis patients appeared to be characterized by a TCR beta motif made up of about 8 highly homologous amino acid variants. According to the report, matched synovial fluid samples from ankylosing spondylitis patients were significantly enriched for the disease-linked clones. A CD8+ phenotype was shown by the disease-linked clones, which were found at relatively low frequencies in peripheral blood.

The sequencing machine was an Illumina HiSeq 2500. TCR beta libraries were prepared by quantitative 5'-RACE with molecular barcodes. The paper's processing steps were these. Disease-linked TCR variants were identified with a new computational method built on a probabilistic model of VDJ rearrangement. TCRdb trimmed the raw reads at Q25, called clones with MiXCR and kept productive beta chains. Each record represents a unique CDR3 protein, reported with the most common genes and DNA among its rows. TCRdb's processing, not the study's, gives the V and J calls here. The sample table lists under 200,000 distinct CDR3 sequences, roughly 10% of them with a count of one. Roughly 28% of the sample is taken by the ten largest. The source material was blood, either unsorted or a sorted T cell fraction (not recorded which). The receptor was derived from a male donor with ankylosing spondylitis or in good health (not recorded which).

CDR3 protein: CASSVEAYGYTF. The DNA sequence follows: TGTGCCAGCAGCGTAGAAGCCTATGGCTACACCTTC. The rearrangement combines TRBV9 with TRBJ1-2; too little of a D gene remains to name it. The CDR3 goes from the cysteine to the phenylalanine over 12 residues. Here the CDR3 DNA is all that survives: 36 bases in frame from base 1. Taken from the germline V gene, the CDR1 and CDR2 loops are SGDLS and YYNGEE. Deletion took 0 bases off V and 4 bases off J, with a span of 4 bases between the germline ends.